The rows below give T cell receptor beta chains drawn from one sample of a study of T cells in Graves' hyperthyroidism and ophthalmopathy. TCRdb independently ran MiXCR on the multiplex PCR reads; one entry per CDR3 protein. The sample has approximately 690,000 distinct CDR3 sequences; around 20% are singletons. Input material: blood. These receptors came from a man aged 25 to 40 with Graves' ophthalmopathy. The CDR3 runs from the conserved cysteine through the conserved F or W. A D gene is named only where the DNA matches it firmly. Some rows mark clone size as missing; the rest say once, few, many or name a class of expanded clone.

D	V	size	J	CDR3	DNA
-	TRBV11-2	-	TRBJ1-4	CASSPTSGAINEKLFF	TGTGCCAGCAGCCCAACCTCGGGGGCCATTAATGAAAAACTGTTTTTT
-	TRBV11-3	-	TRBJ2-5	CASSAVWGKSQETQYF	TGTGCCAGCAGCGCCGTATGGGGCAAATCCCAAGAGACCCAGTACTTC
TRBD1	TRBV10-3	few	TRBJ1-6	CAIREPTGDNSPLHF	TGTGCCATCAGGGAACCGACAGGGGATAATTCACCCCTCCACTTT
-	TRBV7-2	-	TRBJ2-1	CASSARRTVYNEQFF	TGTGCCAGCAGCGCAAGGCGGACAGTTTACAATGAGCAGTTCTTC
-	TRBV12-3/TRBV12-4	many	TRBJ1-1	CASSRGPMNTEAFF	TGTGCCAGCAGTCGGGGACCGATGAACACTGAAGCTTTCTTT
-	TRBV19	-	TRBJ2-3	CASSTDTGDTQYF	TGTGCCAGTAGTACCGACACAGGAGATACGCAGTATTTT
-	TRBV7-9	-	TRBJ2-1	CASTAAGYNEQFF	TGTGCCAGCACCGCGGCGGGATACAATGAGCAGTTCTTC
-	TRBV11-2	few	TRBJ1-6	CASSLVGRTVYNSPLHF	TGTGCCAGCAGCTTAGTCGGGAGGACAGTATATAATTCACCCCTCCACTTT
-	TRBV28	many	TRBJ2-1	CASSVRDSSPYNEQFF	TGTGCCAGCAGCGTCCGGGACTCCTCCCCGTACAATGAGCAGTTCTTC
-	TRBV20-1	-	TRBJ2-1	CSAGYVSRSSYNEQFF	TGCAGTGCTGGTTACGTCTCCCGGAGCTCCTACAATGAGCAGTTCTTC
TRBD2	TRBV20-1	-	TRBJ2-5	CRARREGPQETQYF	TGCAGAGCTAGAAGGGAGGGCCCCCAAGAGACCCAGTACTTC
-	TRBV4-3	few	TRBJ2-7	CASSQGRARDEQYF	TGCGCCAGCAGCCAAGGTCGGGCAAGGGACGAGCAGTACTTC
-	TRBV28	many	TRBJ1-1	CASGPNGPPNTEAFF	TGTGCCAGCGGGCCTAACGGGCCGCCGAACACTGAAGCTTTCTTT
TRBD2	TRBV20-1	-	TRBJ2-1	CSAQLAEVKNEQFF	TGCAGTGCCCAACTAGCGGAAGTAAAAAATGAGCAGTTCTTC
TRBD1	TRBV19	-	TRBJ2-3	CARSQRGPEADTQYF	TGTGCCAGATCCCAGAGGGGGCCCGAGGCAGATACGCAGTATTTT
TRBD2	TRBV6-1	many	TRBJ2-1	CASSEATPGLARNEQFF	TGTGCCAGCAGTGAAGCTACTCCGGGACTAGCGCGTAATGAGCAGTTCTTC
-	TRBV4-1	-	TRBJ1-5	CASSLGRARGNQPQHF	TGCGCCAGCAGCCTCGGACGGGCTCGGGGCAATCAGCCCCAGCATTTT
TRBD2	TRBV11-2	-	TRBJ2-3	CASSFRGLAGGSTDTQYF	TGTGCCAGCAGCTTTCGAGGACTAGCGGGAGGTAGCACAGATACGCAGTATTTT
TRBD1	TRBV12-5	-	TRBJ2-1	CASGLGFGTEAPEQFF	TGTGCTAGTGGTTTGGGATTCGGGACAGAAGCCCCTGAGCAGTTCTTC
-	TRBV4-3	-	TRBJ1-2	CASSQGFGVGYTF	TGCGCCAGCAGCCAAGGGTTCGGGGTCGGCTACACCTTC
-	TRBV30	-	TRBJ2-7	CAWSVQRNYEQYF	TGTGCCTGGAGCGTCCAGAGGAACTACGAGCAGTACTTC
-	TRBV4-1	-	TRBJ2-1	CASSPLTRDEQFF	TGCGCCAGCAGCCCACTGACTCGGGATGAGCAGTTCTTC
-	TRBV2	many	TRBJ2-3	CASSIAASTDTQYF	TGTGCCAGCAGTATAGCGGCTAGCACAGATACGCAGTATTTT
TRBD2	TRBV30	many	TRBJ2-1	CAWIPSPSGADNEQFF	TGTGCCTGGATCCCGAGTCCTAGCGGGGCGGACAATGAGCAGTTCTTC
TRBD1	TRBV14	few	TRBJ2-7	CASSMDRDYEQYF	TGTGCCAGCAGCATGGACAGGGACTACGAGCAGTACTTC
-	TRBV28	many	TRBJ2-2	CASSPSPGELFF	TGTGCCAGCAGTCCGTCGCCCGGGGAGCTGTTTTTT
TRBD1	TRBV28	few	TRBJ1-4	CASSSGLVRTGDEKLFF	TGTGCCAGCAGCTCCGGGTTAGTACGGACAGGGGATGAAAAACTGTTTTTT
TRBD1	TRBV19	-	TRBJ1-5	CASRTGQGGNQPQHF	TGTGCCAGTAGGACGGGACAGGGAGGGAATCAGCCCCAGCATTTT
-	TRBV6-6	few	TRBJ2-3	CASSYSKGHSDTQYF	TGTGCCAGCAGTTACTCGAAGGGGCACTCGGATACGCAGTATTTT
TRBD1	TRBV30	-	TRBJ1-2	CAWYPGQGARSGYTF	TGTGCCTGGTACCCGGGACAGGGGGCAAGGAGTGGCTACACCTTC
TRBD2	TRBV5-1	few	TRBJ2-3	CASSRGTSGSGGLVDTQYF	TGCGCCAGCAGCCGAGGGACTAGCGGGAGCGGTGGACTTGTTGATACGCAGTATTTT
-	TRBV10-2	-	TRBJ1-5	CASTGFKSEPQHF	TGCGCCAGCACCGGATTTAAAAGTGAGCCCCAGCATTTT
-	TRBV6-5	-	TRBJ1-2	CASSYVSNYGYTF	TGTGCCAGCAGTTACGTCAGTAACTATGGCTACACCTTC
TRBD1	TRBV6-5	-	TRBJ2-3	CASSYPKGQGATDTQYF	TGTGCCAGCAGTTACCCAAAGGGACAGGGGGCAACAGATACGCAGTATTTT
-	TRBV10-1	few	TRBJ2-2	CASSDRLSNTGELFF	TGCGCCAGCAGTGATCGGCTGTCCAACACCGGGGAGCTGTTTTTT
-	TRBV7-9	many	TRBJ2-7	CASSLLGNEQYF	TGTGCCAGCAGCCTTCTAGGCAACGAGCAGTACTTC
-	TRBV19	few	TRBJ2-7	CASVNGDDPYYEQYF	TGTGCCAGTGTCAATGGGGACGATCCTTACTACGAGCAGTACTTC
TRBD1	TRBV30	many	TRBJ2-7	CAWSSGQASGEQYF	TGTGCCTGGAGCTCCGGACAGGCCTCAGGGGAGCAGTACTTC
TRBD2	TRBV20-1	few	TRBJ2-7	CSARAGGYEQYF	TGCAGTGCTAGAGCGGGGGGGTACGAGCAGTACTTC
TRBD2	TRBV11-2	few	TRBJ2-1	CASSVLPGLGVSNEQFF	TGTGCCAGCAGCGTTCTCCCGGGACTAGGAGTCTCCAATGAGCAGTTCTTC
-	TRBV7-9	few	TRBJ1-2	CASSPRDNWDGYTF	TGTGCCAGCAGCCCGCGGGACAATTGGGATGGCTACACCTTC
TRBD1	TRBV28	many	TRBJ1-1	CASSPPDTGQGALNTEAFF	TGTGCCAGCAGTCCTCCCGATACGGGACAGGGGGCCTTGAACACTGAAGCTTTCTTT
-	TRBV28	many	TRBJ1-5	CASSANLNRAYSNQPQHF	TGTGCCAGCAGTGCCAATTTAAATCGGGCCTATAGCAATCAGCCCCAGCATTTT
-	TRBV25-1	-	TRBJ2-5	CASSAGTRGSQETQYF	TGTGCCAGCAGTGCCGGGACAAGGGGATCACAAGAGACCCAGTACTTC
-	TRBV19	few	TRBJ2-6	CASTKGQGRSGANVLTF	TGTGCCAGTACCAAGGGGCAGGGTCGCTCTGGGGCCAACGTCCTGACTTTC
TRBD2	TRBV4-3	many	TRBJ2-7	CASSQGTSGVHEQYF	TGCGCCAGCAGCCAAGGCACTAGCGGAGTCCACGAGCAGTACTTC
-	TRBV6-1	once	TRBJ1-2	CASSQLRNGYGYTF	TGTGCCAGCAGTCAACTAAGGAACGGCTATGGCTACACCTTC
-	TRBV27	few	TRBJ2-7	CASSFEGGGEQYF	TGTGCCAGCAGTTTTGAGGGGGGGGGCGAGCAGTACTTC
TRBD2	TRBV3-1	few	TRBJ2-3	CASSRRERTDTQYF	TGTGCCAGCAGCCGGCGGGAGAGGACAGATACGCAGTATTTT
-	TRBV19	-	TRBJ1-5	CASTASWQPQHF	TGTGCCAGTACCGCTTCATGGCAGCCCCAGCATTTT
TRBD2	TRBV20-1	few	TRBJ2-7	CSASRAGLLEQYF	TGCAGTGCTTCCCGAGCGGGGCTCCTCGAGCAGTACTTC
-	TRBV19	few	TRBJ2-3	CASSIAGVDTQYF	TGTGCCAGTAGTATTGCAGGGGTGGATACGCAGTATTTT
-	TRBV7-9	few	TRBJ2-7	CASSLGPGLTYEQYF	TGTGCCAGCAGCTTAGGCCCGGGACTTACCTACGAGCAGTACTTC
TRBD2	TRBV27	many	TRBJ2-3	CASSPPFRYSGRSLFTDTQYF	TGTGCCAGCAGTCCGCCTTTTCGGTATAGCGGGAGGTCCCTGTTCACAGATACGCAGTATTTT
-	TRBV2	-	TRBJ2-7	CASSNLRGRGGEQYF	TGTGCCAGCAGTAACCTTCGCGGGAGAGGGGGCGAGCAGTACTTC
TRBD2	TRBV18	-	TRBJ2-1	CASSPGTSGRSDEQFF	TGTGCCAGCTCTCCAGGGACTAGCGGGAGGAGTGATGAGCAGTTCTTC
-	TRBV10-3	-	TRBJ2-7	CAISEDWGAGYEQYF	TGTGCCATCAGTGAGGACTGGGGAGCAGGTTACGAGCAGTACTTC
TRBD2	TRBV19	-	TRBJ2-1	CASSISGLAAYNEQFF	TGTGCCAGTAGTATAAGCGGACTAGCGGCCTACAATGAGCAGTTCTTC
TRBD1	TRBV6-2/TRBV6-3	-	TRBJ2-5	CASSRRDRALSIQETQYF	TGTGCCAGCAGCCGCCGGGACAGGGCGCTCTCTATTCAAGAGACCCAGTACTTC
-	TRBV11-2	-	TRBJ2-3	CASSLQGGISTDTQYF	TGTGCCAGCAGCTTACAGGGCGGGATCAGCACAGATACGCAGTATTTT